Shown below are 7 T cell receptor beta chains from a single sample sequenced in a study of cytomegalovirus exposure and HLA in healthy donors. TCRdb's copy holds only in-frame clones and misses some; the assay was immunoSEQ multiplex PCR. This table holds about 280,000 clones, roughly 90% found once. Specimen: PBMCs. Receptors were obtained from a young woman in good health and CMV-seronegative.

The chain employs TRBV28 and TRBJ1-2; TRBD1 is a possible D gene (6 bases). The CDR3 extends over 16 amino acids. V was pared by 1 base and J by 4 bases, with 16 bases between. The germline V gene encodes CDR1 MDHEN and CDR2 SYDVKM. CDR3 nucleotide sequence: TGTGCCAGCAGTTTATCCCTCCGGCTCAGGGGCTATGGCTACACCTTC. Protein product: CASSLSLRLRGYGYTF.

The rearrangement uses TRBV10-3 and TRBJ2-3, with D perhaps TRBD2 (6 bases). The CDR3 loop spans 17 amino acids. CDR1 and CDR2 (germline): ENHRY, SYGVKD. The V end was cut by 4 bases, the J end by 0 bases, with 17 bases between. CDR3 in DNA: TGTGCCATCAGTGGGCACTCCGGGACTCTTAGCACAGATACGCAGTATTTT. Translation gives CAISGHSGTLSTDTQYF.

The CDR3 nucleotides are TGTGCCAGTAGTAGCCCCCTGAGGAGTGGCTACGAGCAGTACTTC. Its protein is CASSSPLRSGYEQYF. This chain links TRBV19 with TRBJ2-7; D unresolved. The V gene lost 4 bases and the J gene lost 3 bases, with 16 bases spanning the gap. The CDR3 extends over 15 amino acids. Germline assignment: CDR1 LNHDA and CDR2 SQIVND (reference sequence).

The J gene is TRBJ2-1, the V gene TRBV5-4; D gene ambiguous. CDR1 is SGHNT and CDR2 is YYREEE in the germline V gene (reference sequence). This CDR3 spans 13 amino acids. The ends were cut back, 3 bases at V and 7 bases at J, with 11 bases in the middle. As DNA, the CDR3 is TGTGCCAGCAGCTGGATGGCCAGGAATGAGCAGTTCTTC. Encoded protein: CASSWMARNEQFF.

CDR3 residues: CASSLIPGLGPHEQYF. The CDR3 DNA sequence: TGTGCCAGCAGCTTGATACCGGGACTAGGTCCTCACGAGCAGTACTTC. This chain connects TRBV11-2 to TRBJ2-7, with 8 positions matching TRBD2. V shed 3 bases and J 5 bases; nucleotides not matched to a gene: 12. CDR3 size: 16 residues. CDR1 SGHAT and CDR2 FQNNGV come from the germline V gene.

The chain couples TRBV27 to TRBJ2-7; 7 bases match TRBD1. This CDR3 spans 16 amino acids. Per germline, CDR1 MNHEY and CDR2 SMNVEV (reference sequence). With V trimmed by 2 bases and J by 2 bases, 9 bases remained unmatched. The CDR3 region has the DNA TGTGCCAGCAGTTTAACGACAGGGCACCGCCCCTACGAGCAGTACTTC. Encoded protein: CASSLTTGHRPYEQYF.

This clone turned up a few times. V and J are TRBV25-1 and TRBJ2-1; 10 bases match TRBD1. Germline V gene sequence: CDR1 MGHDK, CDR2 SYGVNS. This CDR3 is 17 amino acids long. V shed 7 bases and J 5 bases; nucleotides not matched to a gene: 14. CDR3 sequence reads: CASTTRGGQGFDNEQFF. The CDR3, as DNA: TGTGCCAGCACCACCAGGGGGGGACAGGGGTTTGACAATGAGCAGTTCTTC. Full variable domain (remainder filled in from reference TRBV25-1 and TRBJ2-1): EADIYQTPRYLVIGTGKKITLECSQTMGHDKMYWYQQDPGMELHLIHYSYGVNSTEKGDLSSESTVSRIRTEHFPLTLESARPSHTSQYLCASTTRGGQGFDNEQFFGPGTRLTVL.